This T cell receptor (beta chain) was sequenced during a study of blood T cell repertoires in COVID-19. At the level of the study: The United States, Italy and Spain supplied acute and convalescent COVID-19 samples. Sources were T cells, B-cell-depleted T cells, or PBMCs; the material itself was cDNA or gDNA.

This study enrolled people aged roughly 18 to 89 from about two dozen US geographic areas. In the original workflow: Estimation of nucleated cell counts relied on the amplification of reference gene primers. Repertoires were generated with immunoSEQ multiplex PCR, while TCRdb's copy carries only in-frame clones and drops some. V, J and clone size are those of that table, while D and trimming were read from the DNA. This sample has some 400,000 clones; approximately 90% occur once, and the top ten carry around 1.1%. CDR3 length: 13 amino acids. V was cut by 6 bases and J by 7 bases, with 15 bases left in between. CDR1 is MNHEY and CDR2 is SMNVEV in the germline V gene (reference sequence).

Source material: PBMCs or T cells enriched from blood (not recorded which). J is TRBJ1-2 and V is TRBV27, with a tentative D call TRBD1 (5 bases). The sequence was collected from a man aged 25-40 years who had recovered from COVID-19. In nucleotides, the CDR3 is TGTGCCAGCAGGGGGACTATCCAGGGTGGCTACACCTTC. Protein product: CASRGTIQGGYTF.